This TCR beta chain was recovered during a study of cytomegalovirus exposure and HLA in healthy donors. About the research overall: The roughly 120 million unique TCR beta sequences, from around 200 million T cells, were found by an earlier analysis.

At sampling all donors were nominally healthy, likely with unrecorded immune exposures. Primers included in the PCR were 60 Vbeta and 13 Jbeta primers. Profiling relied on immunoSEQ multiplex PCR, and the TCRdb table lists in-frame clones only, not all of them. Among roughly 150,000 clones listed, approximately 75% were seen once. Material: PBMCs. This TCR was sampled from a young woman in good health and CMV-seronegative.

The CDR3: CASSTYSEDRGRHTEAFF. Here the CDR3 DNA reads TGTGCCAGTAGTACCTATAGTGAGGACAGGGGAAGGCACACTGAAGCTTTCTTT. The chain joins TRBV19 to TRBJ1-1; TRBD1 matches at 9 bases. CDR3 size: 18 residues. J was trimmed by 3 bases and V by 4 bases; bases with no gene match: 15. CDR1 LNHDA and CDR2 SQIVND come from the germline V gene (reference sequence).